These 27 T cell receptor beta chains share one sample of origin, sequenced in a study of blood T cell repertoires in COVID-19. Data came from immunoSEQ multiplex PCR; TCRdb stores just in-frame clones and leaves some out. The sample holds 180,000 or so clones, around 76% seen once. Sequenced: peripheral blood. Receptor source: a woman in her 70s with acute or convalescent COVID-19.

The CDR3 DNA follows: TGTGCCATCAGTGAGTCAGGGCGGGGAAGCTATGGCTACACCTTC. It specifies CAISESGRGSYGYTF. The chain recombines TRBV10-3 with TRBJ1-2, with no clear D. The CDR3 runs 15 residues. Trimming removed 0 bases at V and 4 bases at J, with 12 bases between. Germline V gives CDR1 ENHRY, CDR2 SYGVKD.

This chain links TRBV7-2 with TRBJ2-1; weak D call: TRBD1 (6 bases). Deletions cut 5 bases from V and 9 bases from J, with 17 bases between. The germline V gene encodes CDR1 SGHTA and CDR2 FQGNSA. The CDR3 runs to 14 residues. In DNA form, the CDR3 reads TGTGCCAGCAGCGTAGGATCAGGGGCGGGTGAGCAGTTCTTC. This codes for CASSVGSGAGEQFF.

The genes are TRBV4-3 and TRBJ2-5; TRBD1 is a possible D gene (6 bases). Trimming removed 9 bases at V and 5 bases at J, with 13 bases between. This CDR3 has 12 amino acids. Germline V gives CDR1 LGHNA, CDR2 YSLEER. The CDR3: CASSGVGETQYF. As DNA, the CDR3 is TGCGCCAGTTCAGGGGTGGGCGAGACCCAGTACTTC.

This clone has just one count. The chain joins TRBV28 to TRBJ2-3; 7 nucleotides agree with TRBD1. The germline V gene has CDR1 MDHEN and CDR2 SYDVKM. V gave up 6 bases and J gave up 2 bases; unmatched junction bases: 14. The CDR3 is 17 amino acids. The CDR3 coding sequence is TGTGCCAGCAGCTCCCTCCGACGAGACAGGGTCACAGATACGCAGTATTTT. Amino acid sequence: CASSSLRRDRVTDTQYF. Variable domain in full (rest from reference TRBV28 and TRBJ2-3): DVKVTQSSRYLVKRTGEKVFLECVQDMDHENMFWYRQDPGLGLRLIYFSYDVKMKEKGDIPEGYSVSREKKERFSLILESASTNQTSMYLCASSSLRRDRVTDTQYFGPGTRLTVL.

The rearrangement uses TRBV5-1 and TRBJ1-2, with D tentatively TRBD1 (5 bases). The ends were cut back, 4 bases at V and 6 bases at J, with 16 bases in the middle. This CDR3 spans 14 amino acids. CDR1 SGHRS and CDR2 YFSETQ come from the germline V gene. The CDR3 sequence: CASSGGGREDGYTF. CDR3 DNA sequence: TGCGCCAGCAGCGGGGGAGGCAGGGAAGATGGCTACACCTTC.

V is TRBV6-5 and J is TRBJ1-2; TRBD1 matches at 7 bases. After removal of 7 bases from V and 4 bases from J, the junction contained 9 bases not matched to a gene. The CDR3 covers 14 residues. Germline CDR1 reads MNHEY; CDR2 reads SVGAGI. For the CDR3, the DNA is TGTGCCAGCACCCTAGGGGGCCCCTCCTATGGCTACACCTTC. Its translation is CASTLGGPSYGYTF.

The rearrangement uses TRBV4-1 and TRBJ2-1, with TRBD2 identical over 8 bases. CDR1 is MGHRA, CDR2 YSYEKL, per germline. J lost 4 bases, V lost 0 bases, and 11 bases had no gene match. CDR3 size: 18 residues. CDR3: CASSQDVGSGGGYNEQFF. The CDR3 DNA reads as TGCGCCAGCAGCCAAGATGTGGGGAGCGGGGGAGGATACAATGAGCAGTTCTTC.

This chain uses TRBV29-1 with TRBJ2-3, with D tentatively TRBD1 (5 bases). The V end lost 5 bases, the J end lost 4 bases, and 10 bases lay between the germline ends. CDR1 is SQVTM and CDR2 is ANQGSEA in the germline V gene. This CDR3 has 12 amino acids. The chain's CDR3 is CSVLETADTQYF. For the CDR3, the DNA is TGCAGCGTTCTCGAGACAGCAGATACGCAGTATTTT.

The chain is built from TRBV15 and TRBJ1-4; TRBD1 aligns across 9 bases. Germline lookup yields CDR1 LNHNV and CDR2 YYDKDF (reference sequence). The CDR3 totals 17 residues. The V segment lost 0 bases and the J segment 5 bases; nucleotides outside the gene matches: 7. In DNA, the CDR3 is TGTGCCACCAGCAGAGATCCTTACAGGGGGCTGAATGAAAAACTGTTTTTT. As protein: CATSRDPYRGLNEKLFF.

The CDR3 sequence is CASSNGAGPDYEQYF. The CDR3 nucleotides are TGTGCCAGCAGCAACGGGGCGGGACCAGACTACGAGCAGTACTTC. The chain recombines TRBV7-8 with TRBJ2-7; D is perhaps TRBD2 (6 bases). The CDR3 consists of 15 residues. The germline CDR1 and CDR2 sequences are SGHVS and FQNEAQ. V was shortened by 5 bases and J by 3 bases, with 17 bases between the two germline ends.

The gene calls are TRBV30 and TRBJ1-1, with no clear D. Germline CDR1 reads GTSNPN; CDR2 reads SVGIG (reference sequence). There are 14 residues in the CDR3. V dropped 3 bases and J dropped 0 bases, with 11 bases sitting between them. DNA for the CDR3: TGTGCCTGGAGGCCACAGATCATGAACACTGAAGCTTTCTTT. As protein: CAWRPQIMNTEAFF.

The rearrangement joins TRBV24-1 to TRBJ2-1, with D perhaps matching TRBD1 (6 bases). V was shortened by 7 bases and J by 6 bases, with 18 bases between the two germline ends. The CDR3 is 15 amino acids. In germline, CDR1 is KGHDR, CDR2 SFDVKD. CDR3 bases: TGTGCCACCAGCGCTCCAGGGGTTTTTCCCAATGAGCAGTTCTTC. Translating gives CATSAPGVFPNEQFF.

This chain links TRBV7-3 with TRBJ2-5, with TRBD2 matching 7 bases. Germline V gene sequence: CDR1 SGHTA, CDR2 FQGTGA. There are 13 residues in the CDR3. V was clipped by 4 bases and J by 5 bases; unmatched bases: 4. The DNA of the CDR3 is TGTGCCAGCAGCTCTAGCGGAGGGGAGACCCAGTACTTC. It is translated as CASSSSGGETQYF.

The V call is TRBV6-2 or TRBV6-3, the J call TRBJ1-4; no clear D. The CDR3 has 15 residues. Germline V CDR1 and CDR2: MNHEY, SVGEGT. The ends were cut back, 4 bases at V and 2 bases at J, with 11 bases in the middle. This CDR3 reads CASSFAGGTNEKLFF. Here the CDR3 DNA reads TGTGCCAGCAGTTTCGCGGGTGGCACTAATGAAAAACTGTTTTTT.

The chain is built from TRBV29-1 and TRBJ2-7, with TRBD1 matching 7 bases. Unmatched junction bases numbered 11, after V lost 3 bases and J lost 6 bases. The CDR3 runs 14 residues. Germline values: CDR1 SQVTM, CDR2 ANQGSEA. The chain's CDR3 is CSVDTTGSVGEQYF. CDR3 nucleotide sequence: TGCAGCGTTGATACGACAGGGAGTGTGGGCGAGCAGTACTTC.

This rearrangement joins TRBV28 to TRBJ2-3; 14 nucleotides align to TRBD2. Unmatched junction bases numbered 2, after V lost 6 bases and J lost 6 bases. CDR3 length equals 14 residues. Germline V gene sequence: CDR1 MDHEN, CDR2 SYDVKM. The CDR3 spells CASRRTSGRDTQYF. CDR3 sequence (DNA): TGTGCCAGCAGAAGGACTAGCGGGAGGGATACGCAGTATTTT.

This clone was counted between two and nine times. The chain joins TRBV5-1 to TRBJ2-7; 7 bases agree with TRBD2. This CDR3 is built from 15 residues. Germline V gene lookup returns CDR1 SGHRS and CDR2 YFSETQ. J lost 3 bases, V lost 0 bases, and 6 bases had no gene match. The CDR3 region is CASSLDPGGNYEQYF. The CDR3 region has the DNA TGCGCCAGCAGCTTGGACCCGGGGGGAAACTACGAGCAGTACTTC.

The chain uses TRBV28 and TRBJ2-4, with D perhaps matching TRBD2 (5 bases). This CDR3 is built from 18 residues. The V gene's germline CDR1 is MDHEN and CDR2 SYDVKM. Trimming cost V 1 base and J 4 bases, with 20 bases left between them. In DNA, the CDR3 is TGTGCCAGCAGTTTATCCCTAATGGTAGGGAGATCTAAAAACATTCAGTACTTC. This codes for CASSLSLMVGRSKNIQYF. Using reference TRBV28 and TRBJ2-4 for the parts outside the CDR3, the full variable domain is DVKVTQSSRYLVKRTGEKVFLECVQDMDHENMFWYRQDPGLGLRLIYFSYDVKMKEKGDIPEGYSVSREKKERFSLILESASTNQTSMYLCASSLSLMVGRSKNIQYFGAGTRLSVL.

This clone appeared a few times. The genes are TRBV7-8 and TRBJ2-7; TRBD2 matches at 8 bases. The CDR3 contains 15 residues. V was pared by 1 base and J by 7 bases, with 9 bases of the junction left unmatched. CDR1 is SGHVS and CDR2 is FQNEAQ in the germline V gene. In DNA form, the CDR3 reads TGTGCCAGCAGCTTAGTAGCGGGACGGCAAGATGAGCAGTACTTC. Amino acid sequence: CASSLVAGRQDEQYF.

J is TRBJ2-1 and V is TRBV5-1, with 13 bases lining up with TRBD2. The CDR3 sequence is 15 residues long. V was pared by 3 bases and J by 9 bases, with 6 bases of the junction left unmatched. Germline lookup yields CDR1 SGHRS and CDR2 YFSETQ. Here the CDR3 reads CASSSPTSGRTEQFF. The CDR3 region has the DNA TGCGCCAGCAGCTCCCCGACTAGCGGGAGGACTGAGCAGTTCTTC.

The chain combines TRBV9 with TRBJ1-6; 7 bases line up with TRBD1. CDR3 length: 17 residues. After removal of 0 bases from V and 7 bases from J, the junction contained 10 bases not matched to a gene. Germline-derived CDR1 and CDR2 are SGDLS and YYNGEE. DNA of the CDR3: TGTGCCAGCAGCGTAGACTCCTCAGGGGGTGGCAATTCACCCCTCCACTTT. It encodes CASSVDSSGGGNSPLHF.

This chain joins TRBV11-2 and TRBJ1-2; D is unclear. V lost 5 bases and J 4 bases, leaving 17 bases between the germline ends. Germline-derived CDR1 and CDR2 are SGHAT and FQNNGV. The CDR3 runs 15 residues. CDR3 bases: TGTGCCAGCAGCCCCATGGTCGACTCCTTCTATGGCTACACCTTC. It is translated as CASSPMVDSFYGYTF.

This chain links TRBV6-1 with TRBJ1-4, with D tentatively TRBD1 (6 bases). Germline loops: CDR1 MNHNS, CDR2 SASEGT. V lost 8 bases, J lost 5 bases, and 12 bases lay in between. The CDR3 consists of 13 residues. The CDR3 reads CASLGRGNEKLFF. The CDR3 bases are TGTGCCAGCCTCGGGAGGGGGAATGAAAAACTGTTTTTT.

The chain links TRBV9 to TRBJ2-5; 10 bases are a match to TRBD2. Trimming removed 4 bases from V and 4 bases from J; junction bases left unmatched: 13. Germline lookup yields CDR1 SGDLS and CDR2 YYNGEE. This CDR3 is 17 amino acids long. This chain's CDR3 is CASSPHASGSGTETQYF. CDR3 DNA: TGTGCCAGCAGCCCGCACGCTAGCGGGAGCGGAACAGAGACCCAGTACTTC.

The chain joins TRBV12-3 or TRBV12-4 to TRBJ1-1; weak D call: TRBD1 (5 bases). This CDR3 has 13 amino acids. V lost 5 bases and J lost 5, with 12 bases in between. The CDR3 reads CASSGTEGTEAFF. CDR3 bases: TGTGCCAGCAGTGGGACTGAGGGGACTGAAGCTTTCTTT.

V usage is TRBV10-1 and J usage is TRBJ1-6; D unclear. V was pared by 6 bases and J by 9 bases, with 12 bases between. The CDR3 runs 13 residues. Germline V gene data show CDR1 as WNHNN and CDR2 as SYGVQD (reference sequence). Here the CDR3 reads CASREDLSSPLHF. The CDR3 DNA reads TGCGCCAGCAGAGAGGACTTGAGTTCACCCCTCCACTTT.

This clone was seen once. V gene TRBV7-9 combines with J gene TRBJ2-1; 11 nucleotides align to TRBD1. The CDR3 loop spans 18 amino acids. V gave up 5 bases and J gave up 2 bases; unmatched junction bases: 11. Germline assignment: CDR1 SEHNR and CDR2 FQNEAQ (reference sequence). The CDR3 bases are TGTGCCAGCAGCCATCCGGGACAGGGGGGCAGTACCTACAATGAGCAGTTCTTC. Protein sequence: CASSHPGQGGSTYNEQFF. The full variable domain, its missing parts supplied by reference TRBV7-9 and TRBJ2-1, is DTGVSQNPRHKITKRGQNVTFRCDPISEHNRLYWYRQTLGQGPEFLTYFQNEAQLEKSRLLSDRFSAERPKGSFSTLEIQRTEQGDSAMYLCASSHPGQGGSTYNEQFFGPGTRLTVL.